A few counts support the clone carrying this T cell receptor beta chain. Its specificity is unknown. From RNA, the CDR3 regions of TCR beta chains were amplified and sequenced. Following a first-round RT-PCR that used HTBI primers, a second-round multiplex PCR was carried out. TCRdb reprocessed the multiplex PCR reads via MiXCR and lists one record per CDR3 protein. The sample contains fewer than 600,000 distinct CDR3 sequences, approximately 14% of which appear only once. Germline V CDR1 and CDR2: SGHAT, FQNNGV. V shed 7 bases and J 4 bases; nucleotides not matched to a gene: 13. The CDR3 covers 16 residues. The data derive from a study of Graves' ophthalmopathy and Graves' hyperthyroidism. The study, taken as a whole, reports: Blood also harbored most expanded thyroid clonotypes above 0.001 frequency. A classifier, a 13-signature model, separated ophthalmopathy from stable hyperthyroidism with approximately 88% sensitivity and less than 83% specificity.

The V call is TRBV11-2, the J call TRBJ1-1; 9 bases line up with TRBD1. The sample was blood. This sequence was found in a woman in her thirties with Graves' ophthalmopathy. CDR3 amino acids: CASTYRGRGSGTEAFF. The CDR3 bases are TGTGCCAGCACTTACAGGGGGCGCGGGTCGGGCACTGAAGCTTTCTTT.